Sequencing of this TCR beta chain was carried out in a study of tumor-infiltrating lymphocytes in primary liver carcinoma. Study as a whole: Productive TCRbeta reads per sample were roughly 3.5 to 7.13 million, not differing by tissue.

Unsorted bulk tissue (roughly 19-31 mg) underwent RNA and DNA co-extraction. CDR1 is SGHNT, CDR2 YENEEA, per germline. This CDR3 contains 15 residues. Using a constant-region primer together with ProtoScript II reverse transcriptase, TCR beta cDNA was made from around 500 ng of total RNA. ARM-PCR was slightly modified, and three nested multiplex PCR rounds with it gave rise to the TCR beta libraries. Amplification in the first two PCR rounds was performed using TRBV1-TRBV30 forward primers and a C-beta reverse primer for approximately 10 cycles each. Via MiXCR, TCRdb re-called the multiplex PCR reads, giving one row per CDR3 protein. The sample has some 130,000 distinct CDR3 sequences, roughly 75% seen once.

V gene TRBV11-3 combines with J gene TRBJ2-1; the D is unclear. This TCR derives from a woman aged 55-70 years with primary liver carcinoma and hepatitis B virus infection. The sample comprised tumor-adjacent normal liver tissue. As DNA, the CDR3 is TGTATCAGCAGCCAGACTGGCGGAGTTTACAATGAGCAGTTCTTC. This codes for CISSQTGGVYNEQFF.